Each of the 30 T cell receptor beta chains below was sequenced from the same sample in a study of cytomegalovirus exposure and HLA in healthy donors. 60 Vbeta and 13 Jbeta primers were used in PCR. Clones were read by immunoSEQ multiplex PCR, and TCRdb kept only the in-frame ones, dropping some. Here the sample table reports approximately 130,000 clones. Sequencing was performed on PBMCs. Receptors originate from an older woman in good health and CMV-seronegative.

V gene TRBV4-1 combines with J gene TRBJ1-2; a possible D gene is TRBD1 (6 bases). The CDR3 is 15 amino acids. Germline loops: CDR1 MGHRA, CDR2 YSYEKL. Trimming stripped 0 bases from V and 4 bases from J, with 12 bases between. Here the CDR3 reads CASSQDKSGVYGYTF. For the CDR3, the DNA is TGCGCCAGCAGCCAAGATAAGTCAGGGGTCTATGGCTACACCTTC.

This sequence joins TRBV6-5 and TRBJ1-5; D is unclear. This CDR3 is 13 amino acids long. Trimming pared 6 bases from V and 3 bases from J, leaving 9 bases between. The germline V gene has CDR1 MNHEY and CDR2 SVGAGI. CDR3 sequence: CASSRYPNQPQHF. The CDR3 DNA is TGTGCCAGCAGCAGGTACCCCAATCAGCCCCAGCATTTT.

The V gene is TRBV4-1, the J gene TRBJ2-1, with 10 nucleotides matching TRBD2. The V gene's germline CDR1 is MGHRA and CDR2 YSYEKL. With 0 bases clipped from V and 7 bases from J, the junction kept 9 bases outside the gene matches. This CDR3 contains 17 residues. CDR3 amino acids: CASSQDWSSGGQNEQFF. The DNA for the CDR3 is TGCGCCAGCAGCCAAGATTGGTCTAGCGGGGGCCAAAATGAGCAGTTCTTC.

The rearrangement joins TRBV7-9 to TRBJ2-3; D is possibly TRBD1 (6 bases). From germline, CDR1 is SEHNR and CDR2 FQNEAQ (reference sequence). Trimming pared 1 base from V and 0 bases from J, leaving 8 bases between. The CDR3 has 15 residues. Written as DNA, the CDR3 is TGTGCCAGCAGCTTAGGGACAGACAGCACAGATACGCAGTATTTT. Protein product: CASSLGTDSTDTQYF.

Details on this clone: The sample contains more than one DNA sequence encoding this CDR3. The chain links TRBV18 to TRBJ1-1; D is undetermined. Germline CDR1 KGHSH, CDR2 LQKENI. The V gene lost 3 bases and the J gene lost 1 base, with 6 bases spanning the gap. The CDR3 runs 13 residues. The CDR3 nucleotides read TGTGCCAGCTCACCTGGAGCGAACACTGAAGCTTTCTTT. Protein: CASSPGANTEAFF.

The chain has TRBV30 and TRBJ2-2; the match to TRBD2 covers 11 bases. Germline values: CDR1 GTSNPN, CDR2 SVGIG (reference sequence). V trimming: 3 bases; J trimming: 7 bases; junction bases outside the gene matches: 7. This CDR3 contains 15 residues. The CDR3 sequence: CAWRTSGTLFGELFF. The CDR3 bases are TGTGCCTGGAGGACTAGCGGGACCTTATTCGGGGAGCTGTTTTTT.

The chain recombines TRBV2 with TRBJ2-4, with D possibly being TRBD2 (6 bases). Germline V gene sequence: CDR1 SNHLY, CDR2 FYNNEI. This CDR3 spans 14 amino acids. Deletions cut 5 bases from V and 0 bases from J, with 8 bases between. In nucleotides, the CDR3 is TGTGCCAGCAGTCGGGGACTAGCCAAAAACATTCAGTACTTC. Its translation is CASSRGLAKNIQYF.

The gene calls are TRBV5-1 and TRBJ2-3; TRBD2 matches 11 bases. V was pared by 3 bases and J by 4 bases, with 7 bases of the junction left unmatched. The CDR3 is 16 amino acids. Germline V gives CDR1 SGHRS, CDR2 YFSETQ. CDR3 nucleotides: TGCGCCAGCAGCTCCCAACTAGCGGGAGTATCAGATACGCAGTATTTT. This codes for CASSSQLAGVSDTQYF.

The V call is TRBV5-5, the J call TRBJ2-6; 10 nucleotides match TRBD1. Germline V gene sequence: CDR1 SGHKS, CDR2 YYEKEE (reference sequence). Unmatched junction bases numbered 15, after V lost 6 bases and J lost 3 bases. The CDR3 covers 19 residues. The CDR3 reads CASTALGGQGFLGANVLTF. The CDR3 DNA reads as TGTGCCAGCACCGCCCTGGGGGGACAGGGGTTCCTTGGGGCCAACGTCCTGACTTTC.

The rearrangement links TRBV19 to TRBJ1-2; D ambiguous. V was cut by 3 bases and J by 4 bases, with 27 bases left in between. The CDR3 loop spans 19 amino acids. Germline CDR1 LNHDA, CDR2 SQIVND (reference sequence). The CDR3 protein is CASSILSRGGGVVAYGYTF. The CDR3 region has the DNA TGTGCCAGTAGTATCCTTTCGAGAGGAGGTGGGGTAGTTGCCTATGGCTACACCTTC.

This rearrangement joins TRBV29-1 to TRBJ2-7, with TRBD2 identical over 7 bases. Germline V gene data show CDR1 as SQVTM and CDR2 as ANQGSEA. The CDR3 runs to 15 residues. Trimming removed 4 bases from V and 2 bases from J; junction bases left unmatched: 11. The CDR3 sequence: CSVAGGKGGAYEQYF. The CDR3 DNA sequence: TGCAGCGTTGCCGGGGGGAAAGGAGGCGCCTACGAGCAGTACTTC.

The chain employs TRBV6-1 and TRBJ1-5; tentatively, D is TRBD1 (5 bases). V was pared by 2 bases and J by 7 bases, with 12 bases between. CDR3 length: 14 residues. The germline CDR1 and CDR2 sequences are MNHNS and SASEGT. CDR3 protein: CASSETGVWQPQHF. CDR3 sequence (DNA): TGTGCCAGCAGTGAAACAGGTGTATGGCAGCCCCAGCATTTT.

The CDR3 DNA reads TGTGCCAGCAGCTTACAGGGGGACACTGAAGCTTTCTTT. Translating it yields CASSLQGDTEAFF. The gene calls are TRBV7-3 and TRBJ1-1; TRBD1 matches at 7 bases. Germline V gene sequence: CDR1 SGHTA, CDR2 FQGTGA. The CDR3 has 13 residues. J gave up 3 bases and V 2 bases, and 0 bases lay outside the gene matches.

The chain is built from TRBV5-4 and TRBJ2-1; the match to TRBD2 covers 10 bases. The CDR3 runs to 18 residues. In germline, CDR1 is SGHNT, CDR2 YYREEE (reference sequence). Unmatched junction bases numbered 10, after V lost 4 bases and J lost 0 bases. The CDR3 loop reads CASSPGLALLSSYNEQFF. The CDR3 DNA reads TGTGCCAGCAGCCCGGGACTAGCGTTACTAAGCTCCTACAATGAGCAGTTCTTC.

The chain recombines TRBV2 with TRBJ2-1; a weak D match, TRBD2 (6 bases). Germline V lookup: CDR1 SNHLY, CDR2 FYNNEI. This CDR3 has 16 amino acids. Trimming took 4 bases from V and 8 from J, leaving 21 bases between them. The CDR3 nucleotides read TGTGCCAGCAGTGTTTCTAGCGCAATAACTGGCGATGAGCAGTTCTTC. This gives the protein CASSVSSAITGDEQFF.

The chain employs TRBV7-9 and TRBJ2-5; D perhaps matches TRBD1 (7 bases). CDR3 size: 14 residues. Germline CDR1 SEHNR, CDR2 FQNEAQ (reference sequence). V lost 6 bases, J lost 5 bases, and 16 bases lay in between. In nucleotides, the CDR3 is TGTGCCAGCAGATTGTCAGGGGGGCGGGAGACCCAGTACTTC. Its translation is CASRLSGGRETQYF.

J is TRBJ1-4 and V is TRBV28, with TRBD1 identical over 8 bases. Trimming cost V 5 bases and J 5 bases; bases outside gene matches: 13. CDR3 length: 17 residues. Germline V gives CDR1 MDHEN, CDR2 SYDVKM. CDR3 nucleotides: TGTGCCAGCAGTCCTCCCGGCAGGGGGCCGGGGAATGAAAAACTGTTTTTT. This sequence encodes CASSPPGRGPGNEKLFF.

In nucleotides, the CDR3 is TGTGCCAGCAGTCCTAGCGGGAGGACCACAGATACGCAGTATTTT. Residues: CASSPSGRTTDTQYF. This sequence joins TRBV6-5 and TRBJ2-3; 11 nucleotides match TRBD2. Germline lookup yields CDR1 MNHEY and CDR2 SVGAGI. The trim removed 5 bases at V and 2 bases at J, leaving 3 bases unmatched. CDR3 length equals 15 residues.

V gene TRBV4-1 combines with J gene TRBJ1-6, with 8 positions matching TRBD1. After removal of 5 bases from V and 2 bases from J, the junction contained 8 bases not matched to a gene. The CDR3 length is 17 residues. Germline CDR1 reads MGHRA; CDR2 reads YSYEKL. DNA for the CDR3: TGCGCCAGCAGCAAAACCGACAGGGGCGCCTATAATTCACCCCTCCACTTT. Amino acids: CASSKTDRGAYNSPLHF.

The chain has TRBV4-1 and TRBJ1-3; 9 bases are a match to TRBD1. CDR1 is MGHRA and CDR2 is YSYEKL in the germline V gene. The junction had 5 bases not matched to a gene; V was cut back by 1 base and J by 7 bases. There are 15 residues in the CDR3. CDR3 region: CASSQAIQGANTIYF. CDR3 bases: TGCGCCAGCAGCCAAGCAATACAGGGGGCGAACACCATATATTTT.

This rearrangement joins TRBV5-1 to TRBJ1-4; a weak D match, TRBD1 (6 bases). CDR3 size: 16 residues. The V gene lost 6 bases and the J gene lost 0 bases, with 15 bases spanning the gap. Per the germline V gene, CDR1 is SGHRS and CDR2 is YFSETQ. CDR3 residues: CASKGVGRATNEKLFF. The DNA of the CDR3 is TGCGCCAGCAAGGGGGTTGGTCGGGCAACTAATGAAAAACTGTTTTTT. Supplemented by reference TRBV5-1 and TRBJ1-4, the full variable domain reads KAGVTQTPRYLIKTRGQQVTLSCSPISGHRSVSWYQQTPGQGLQFLFEYFSETQRNKGNFPGRFSGRQFSNSRSEMNVSTLELGDSALYLCASKGVGRATNEKLFFGSGTQLSVL.

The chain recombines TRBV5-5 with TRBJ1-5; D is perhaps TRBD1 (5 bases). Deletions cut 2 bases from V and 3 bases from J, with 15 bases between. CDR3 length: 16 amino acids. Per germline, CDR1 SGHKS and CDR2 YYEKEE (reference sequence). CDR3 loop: CASSLFEGTNNQPQHF. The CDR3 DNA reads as TGTGCCAGCAGCTTATTTGAGGGGACTAACAATCAGCCCCAGCATTTT.

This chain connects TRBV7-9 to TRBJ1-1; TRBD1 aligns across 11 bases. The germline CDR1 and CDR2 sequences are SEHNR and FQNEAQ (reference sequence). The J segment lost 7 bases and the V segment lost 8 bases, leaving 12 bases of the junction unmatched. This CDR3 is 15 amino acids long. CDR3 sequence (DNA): TGTGCCAGCTTGCCCCGGGACAGGGGGGGGAATGAAGCTTTCTTT. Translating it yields CASLPRDRGGNEAFF.

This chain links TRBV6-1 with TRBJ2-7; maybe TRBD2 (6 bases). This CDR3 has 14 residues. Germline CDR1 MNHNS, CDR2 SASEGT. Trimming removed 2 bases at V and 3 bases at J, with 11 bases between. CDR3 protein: CASSEPGVGYEQYF. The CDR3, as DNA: TGTGCCAGCAGTGAACCGGGAGTAGGCTACGAGCAGTACTTC.

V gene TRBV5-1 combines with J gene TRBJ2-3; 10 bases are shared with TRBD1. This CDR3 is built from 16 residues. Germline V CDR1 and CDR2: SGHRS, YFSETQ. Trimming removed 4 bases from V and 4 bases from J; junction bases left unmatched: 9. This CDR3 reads CASSQGQGFLADTQYF. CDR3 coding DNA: TGCGCCAGCAGCCAGGGACAGGGGTTTTTGGCAGATACGCAGTATTTT.

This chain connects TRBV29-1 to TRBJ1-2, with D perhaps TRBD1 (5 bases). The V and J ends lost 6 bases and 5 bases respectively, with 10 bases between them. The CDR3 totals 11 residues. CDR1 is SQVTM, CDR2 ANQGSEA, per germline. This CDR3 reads CSVSDRYGYTF. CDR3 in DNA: TGCAGCGTCTCTGACAGATATGGCTACACCTTC.

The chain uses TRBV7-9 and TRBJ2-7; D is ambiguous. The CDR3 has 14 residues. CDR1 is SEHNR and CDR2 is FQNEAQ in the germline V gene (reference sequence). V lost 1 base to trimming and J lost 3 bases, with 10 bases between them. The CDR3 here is CASSLGQSNYEQYF. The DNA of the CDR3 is TGTGCCAGCAGCTTAGGGCAGTCAAACTACGAGCAGTACTTC.

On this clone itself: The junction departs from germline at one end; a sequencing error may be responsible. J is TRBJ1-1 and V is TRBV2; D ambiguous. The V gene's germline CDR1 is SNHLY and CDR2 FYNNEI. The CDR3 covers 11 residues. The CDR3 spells CASRPTLEGSF. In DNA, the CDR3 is TGTGCCAGCAGACCAACCCTTGAAGGGAGCTTT.

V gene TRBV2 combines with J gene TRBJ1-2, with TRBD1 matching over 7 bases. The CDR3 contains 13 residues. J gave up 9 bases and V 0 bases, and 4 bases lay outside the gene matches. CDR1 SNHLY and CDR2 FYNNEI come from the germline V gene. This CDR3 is CASSEARQGRYTF. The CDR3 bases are TGTGCCAGCAGTGAAGCAAGACAGGGCCGCTACACCTTC.

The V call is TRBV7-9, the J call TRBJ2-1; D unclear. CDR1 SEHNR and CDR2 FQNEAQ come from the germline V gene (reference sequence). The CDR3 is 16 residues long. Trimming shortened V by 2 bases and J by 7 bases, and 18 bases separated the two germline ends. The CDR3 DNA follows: TGTGCCAGCAGCTTAACTTACAGAAAAAAGGTGAATGAGCAGTTCTTC. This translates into CASSLTYRKKVNEQFF.